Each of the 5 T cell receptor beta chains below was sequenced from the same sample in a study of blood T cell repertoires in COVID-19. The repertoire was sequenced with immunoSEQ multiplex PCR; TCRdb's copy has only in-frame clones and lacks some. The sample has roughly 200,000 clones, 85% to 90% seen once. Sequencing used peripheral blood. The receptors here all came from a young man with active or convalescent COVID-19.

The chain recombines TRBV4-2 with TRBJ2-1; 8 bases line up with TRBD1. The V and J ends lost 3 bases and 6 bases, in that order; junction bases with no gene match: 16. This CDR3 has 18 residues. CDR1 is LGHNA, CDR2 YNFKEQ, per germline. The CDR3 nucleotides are TGTGCCAGCAGCCAGGTAGAGTCTCGCGCGGACAGGGCCAATGAGCAGTTCTTC. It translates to CASSQVESRADRANEQFF.

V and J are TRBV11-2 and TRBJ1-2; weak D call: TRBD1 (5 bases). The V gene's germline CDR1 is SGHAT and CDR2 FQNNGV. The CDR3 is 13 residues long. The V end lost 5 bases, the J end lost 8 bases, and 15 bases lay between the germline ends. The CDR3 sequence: CASSPGGGYGYTF. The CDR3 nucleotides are TGTGCCAGCAGCCCAGGTGGGGGGTACGGCTACACCTTC.

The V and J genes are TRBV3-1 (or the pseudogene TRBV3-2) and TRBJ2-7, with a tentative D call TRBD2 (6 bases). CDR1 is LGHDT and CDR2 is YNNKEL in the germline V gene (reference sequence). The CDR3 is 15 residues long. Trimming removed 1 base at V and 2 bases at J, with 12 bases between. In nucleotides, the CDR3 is TGTGCCAGCAGCCAAGGAACTAGCTCCACCTACGAGCAGTACTTC. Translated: CASSQGTSSTYEQYF.

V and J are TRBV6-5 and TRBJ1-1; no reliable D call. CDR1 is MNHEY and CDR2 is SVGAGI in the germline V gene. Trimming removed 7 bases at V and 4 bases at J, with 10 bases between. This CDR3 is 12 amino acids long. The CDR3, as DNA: TGTGCCAGCACCGGAGCGGGCACTGAAGCTTTCTTT. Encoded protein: CASTGAGTEAFF.

CDR3 nucleotide sequence: TGTGCCAGCACCTTAGGTGGGGGGTCCTACGAGCAGTACTTC. Translation: CASTLGGGSYEQYF. The V and J genes are TRBV3-1 (or the pseudogene TRBV3-2) and TRBJ2-7; a possible D gene is TRBD2 (6 bases). Germline values: CDR1 LGHDT, CDR2 YNNKEL (reference sequence). There are 14 residues in the CDR3. Between the trimmed V and J ends, which lost 7 bases and 1 base, there was a span of 14 bases.